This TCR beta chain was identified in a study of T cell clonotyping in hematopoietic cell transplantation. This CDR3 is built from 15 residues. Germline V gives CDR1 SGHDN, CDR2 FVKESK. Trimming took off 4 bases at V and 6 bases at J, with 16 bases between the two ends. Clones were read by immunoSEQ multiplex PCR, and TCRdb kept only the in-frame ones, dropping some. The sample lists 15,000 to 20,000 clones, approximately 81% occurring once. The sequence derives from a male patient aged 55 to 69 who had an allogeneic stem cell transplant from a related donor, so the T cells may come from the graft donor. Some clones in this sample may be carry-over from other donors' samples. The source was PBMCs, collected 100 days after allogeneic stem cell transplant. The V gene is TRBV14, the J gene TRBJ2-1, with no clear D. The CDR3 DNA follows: TGTGCCAGCAGCCCCAGGAGTATCTCGACCAATGAGCAGTTCTTC. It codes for CASSPRSISTNEQFF.